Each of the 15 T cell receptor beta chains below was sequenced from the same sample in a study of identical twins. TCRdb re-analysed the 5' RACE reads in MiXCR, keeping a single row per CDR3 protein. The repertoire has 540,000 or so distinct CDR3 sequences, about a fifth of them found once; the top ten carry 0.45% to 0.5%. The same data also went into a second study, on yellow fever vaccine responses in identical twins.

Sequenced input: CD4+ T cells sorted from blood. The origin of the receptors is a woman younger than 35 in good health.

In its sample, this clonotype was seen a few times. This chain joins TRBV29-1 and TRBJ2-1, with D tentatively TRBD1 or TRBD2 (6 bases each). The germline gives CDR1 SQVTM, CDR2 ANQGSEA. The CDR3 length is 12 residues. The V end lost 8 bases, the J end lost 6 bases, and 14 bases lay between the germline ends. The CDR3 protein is CSIIGGGNEQFF. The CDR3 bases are TGCAGCATTATAGGAGGGGGCAATGAGCAGTTCTTC.

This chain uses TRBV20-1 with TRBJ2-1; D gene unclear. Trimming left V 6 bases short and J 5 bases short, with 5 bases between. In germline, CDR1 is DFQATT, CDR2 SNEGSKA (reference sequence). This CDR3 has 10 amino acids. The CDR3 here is CSAPNNEQFF. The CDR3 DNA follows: TGCAGTGCGCCAAACAATGAGCAGTTCTTC.

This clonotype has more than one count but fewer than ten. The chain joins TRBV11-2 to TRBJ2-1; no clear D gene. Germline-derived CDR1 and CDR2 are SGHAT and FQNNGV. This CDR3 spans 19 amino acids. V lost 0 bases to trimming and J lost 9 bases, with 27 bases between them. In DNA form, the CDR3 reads TGTGCCAGCAGCTTAGAAGGTATTGTGTTCGCGGCCACCGTCAGTGAGCAGTTCTTC. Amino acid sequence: CASSLEGIVFAATVSEQFF.

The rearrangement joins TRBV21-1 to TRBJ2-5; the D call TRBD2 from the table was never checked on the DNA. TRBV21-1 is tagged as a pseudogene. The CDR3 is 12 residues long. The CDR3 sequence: CASWTCKETQYF. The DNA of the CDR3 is TGTGCCAGCTGGACTTGTAAAGAGACCCAGTACTTC.

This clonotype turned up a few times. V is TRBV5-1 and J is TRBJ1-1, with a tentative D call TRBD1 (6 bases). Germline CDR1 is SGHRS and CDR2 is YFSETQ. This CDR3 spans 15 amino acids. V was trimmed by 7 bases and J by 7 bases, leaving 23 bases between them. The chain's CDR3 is CASHNSDRPANEAFF. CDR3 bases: TGCGCCAGCCATAATTCTGACAGGCCCGCCAATGAAGCTTTCTTT.

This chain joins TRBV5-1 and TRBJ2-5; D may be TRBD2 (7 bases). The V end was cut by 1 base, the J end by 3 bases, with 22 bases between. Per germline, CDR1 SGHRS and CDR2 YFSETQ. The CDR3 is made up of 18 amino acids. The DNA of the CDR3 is TGCGCCAGCAGCTTGTTACGGGGGGACGGGACACGAAAAGAGACCCAGTACTTC. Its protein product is CASSLLRGDGTRKETQYF.

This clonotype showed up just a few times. The CDR3 DNA is TGTGCCAGCAGCCGACCTAGCGGGGGGTTAGGTGAGCAGTTCTTC. Amino acids: CASSRPSGGLGEQFF. J is TRBJ2-1 and V is TRBV12-3 or TRBV12-4; the match to TRBD2 covers 11 bases. CDR3 length: 15 residues. V shed 6 bases and J 9 bases; nucleotides not matched to a gene: 10.

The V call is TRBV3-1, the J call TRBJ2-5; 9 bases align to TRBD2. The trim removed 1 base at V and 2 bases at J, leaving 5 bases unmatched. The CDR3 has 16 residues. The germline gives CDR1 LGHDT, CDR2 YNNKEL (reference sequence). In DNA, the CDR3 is TGTGCCAGCAGCCAAGGGACTAGCGTCCGTCAAGAGACCCAGTACTTC. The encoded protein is CASSQGTSVRQETQYF.

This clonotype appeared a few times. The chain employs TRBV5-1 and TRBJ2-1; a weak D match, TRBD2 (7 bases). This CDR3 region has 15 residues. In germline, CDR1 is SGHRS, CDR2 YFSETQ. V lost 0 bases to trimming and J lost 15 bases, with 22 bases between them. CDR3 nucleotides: TGCGCCAGCAGCTTGGCCGGGGGGCAGCCTATTAGTGGGTTCTTC. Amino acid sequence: CASSLAGGQPISGFF.

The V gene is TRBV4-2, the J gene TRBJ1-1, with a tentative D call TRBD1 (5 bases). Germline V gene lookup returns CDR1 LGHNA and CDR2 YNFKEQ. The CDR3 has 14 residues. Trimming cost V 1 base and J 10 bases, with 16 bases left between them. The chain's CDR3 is CASSQGEGSRRAFF. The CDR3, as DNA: TGTGCCAGCAGCCAAGGGGAGGGGAGTCGGCGAGCTTTCTTT.

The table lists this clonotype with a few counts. The CDR3 is CASSPVGLRGGTGELFF. The CDR3 nucleotides read TGCGCCAGCAGCCCGGTAGGGCTAAGGGGAGGGACCGGGGAGCTGTTTTTT. The V call is TRBV4-1, the J call TRBJ2-2; 7 nucleotides line up with TRBD2. The CDR3 has 17 residues. V gave up 4 bases and J gave up 5 bases; unmatched junction bases: 13. The germline V gene encodes CDR1 MGHRA and CDR2 YSYEKL.

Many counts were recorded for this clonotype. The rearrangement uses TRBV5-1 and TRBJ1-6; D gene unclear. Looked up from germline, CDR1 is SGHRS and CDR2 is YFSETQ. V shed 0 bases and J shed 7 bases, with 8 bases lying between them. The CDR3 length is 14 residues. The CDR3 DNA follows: TGCGCCAGCAGCTTGGACACCCAAAATTCACCCCTCCACTTT. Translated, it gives CASSLDTQNSPLHF.

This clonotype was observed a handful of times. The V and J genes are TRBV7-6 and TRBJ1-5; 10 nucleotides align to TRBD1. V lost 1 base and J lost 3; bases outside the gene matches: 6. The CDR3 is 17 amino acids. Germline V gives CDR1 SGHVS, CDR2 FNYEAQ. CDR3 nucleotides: TGTGCCAGCAGCTTAGAAGGGACAGGGGATCTCAATCAGCCCCAGCATTTT. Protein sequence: CASSLEGTGDLNQPQHF.

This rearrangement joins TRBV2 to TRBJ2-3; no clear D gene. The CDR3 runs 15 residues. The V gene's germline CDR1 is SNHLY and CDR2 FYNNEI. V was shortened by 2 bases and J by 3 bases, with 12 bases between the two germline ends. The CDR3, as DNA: TGTGCCAGCAGTGAACAGCTGGGTAGGACAGATACGCAGTATTTT. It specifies CASSEQLGRTDTQYF.

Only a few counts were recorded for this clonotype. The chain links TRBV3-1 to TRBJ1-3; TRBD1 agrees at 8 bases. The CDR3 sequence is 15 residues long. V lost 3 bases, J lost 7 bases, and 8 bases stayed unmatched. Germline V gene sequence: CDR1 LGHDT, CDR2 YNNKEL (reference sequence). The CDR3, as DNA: TGTGCCAGCAGCCACTATGGGGACAGGCACAACACCATATATTTT. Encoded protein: CASSHYGDRHNTIYF.